This T cell receptor (beta chain) was recovered during a study of identical twins. Details on this clonotype: Its antigen remains unknown.

The V gene lost 3 bases and the J gene lost 0 bases, with 6 bases spanning the gap. Germline lookup yields CDR1 SGDLS and CDR2 YYNGEE. The CDR3 loop spans 14 amino acids. Via MiXCR, TCRdb re-called the 5' RACE reads, giving one row per CDR3 protein. This table has fewer than 900,000 distinct CDR3 sequences, roughly 20% appearing once. Study-wide results and limits: With monozygotic twins, out-of-frame TCR alpha sharing exceeded what models estimated.

These data also formed part of another study, on T cells expressing NK-cell markers.

The sample was PBMCs. The origin of this receptor is a woman aged 18-29 years in good health. The chain couples TRBV9 to TRBJ2-2; D not certain. CDR3 DNA: TGTGCCAGCAGCGGCAAAGCGAACACCGGGGAGCTGTTTTTT. Protein product: CASSGKANTGELFF. The whole variable domain, remainder taken from reference TRBV9 and TRBJ2-2, is DSGVTQTPKHLITATGQRVTLRCSPRSGDLSVYWYQQSLDQGLQFLIQYYNGEERAKGNILERFSAQQFPDLHSELNLSSLELGDSALYFCASSGKANTGELFFGEGSRLTVL.